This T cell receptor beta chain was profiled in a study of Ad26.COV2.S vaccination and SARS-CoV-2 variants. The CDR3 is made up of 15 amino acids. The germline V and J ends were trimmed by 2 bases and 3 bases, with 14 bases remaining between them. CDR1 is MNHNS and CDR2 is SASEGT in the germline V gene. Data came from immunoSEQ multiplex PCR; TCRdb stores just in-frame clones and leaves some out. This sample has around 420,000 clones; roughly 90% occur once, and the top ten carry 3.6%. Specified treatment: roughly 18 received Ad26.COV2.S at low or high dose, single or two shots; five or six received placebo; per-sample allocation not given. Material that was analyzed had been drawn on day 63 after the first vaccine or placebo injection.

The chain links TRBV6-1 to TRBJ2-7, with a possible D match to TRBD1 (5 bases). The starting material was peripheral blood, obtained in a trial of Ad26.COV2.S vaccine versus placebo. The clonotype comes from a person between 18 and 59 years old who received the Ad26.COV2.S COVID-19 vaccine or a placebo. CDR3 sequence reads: CASSEKGRVIYEQYF. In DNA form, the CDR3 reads TGTGCCAGCAGTGAAAAAGGCAGGGTGATCTACGAGCAGTACTTC.